Listed below are T cell receptor beta chains from one sample, sequenced in a study of OX40 agonist ivuxolimab in advanced cancers. The protocol was immunoSEQ multiplex PCR, while the TCRdb copy is restricted to in-frame clones and leaves out a portion. The sample lists roughly 60,000 clones; around 83% were seen once. This specimen was CD4+ or CD8+ T cells sorted from blood, taken in a trial of the OX40 agonist ivuxolimab. All receptors derive from an adult with an advanced solid tumor such as melanoma, head and neck, liver or kidney cancer. Each CDR3 is given with its conserved first and last residue. Each record gives: V gene, CDR3 length, J gene, CDR3 protein.

>TRBV5-1|14|TRBJ1-2
CASSYRTGNYGYTF
>TRBV7-9|15|TRBJ2-7
CASSFTWDISYEQYF
>TRBV19|17|TRBJ2-3
CASSTEGPGYSTDTQYF
>TRBV30|13|TRBJ1-5
CAWSGQGGQPQHF
>TRBV29-1|15|TRBJ1-1
CSALGGREHSTEAFF
>TRBV6-5|12|TRBJ1-2
CASRPGPVAYTF
>TRBV18|13|TRBJ1-2
CASIREGAYGYTF
>TRBV5-4|18|TRBJ2-3
CASSGGGSRLLSTDTQYF
>TRBV28|17|TRBJ1-6
CASSHPSSVIDHSPLHF
>TRBV12-5|15|TRBJ2-1
CASARRGQPYNEQFF
>TRBV5-1|16|TRBJ2-7
CASSYGTSGYAYEQYF
>TRBV5-1|13|TRBJ2-7
CASSLGLTYEQYF
>TRBV6-5|14|TRBJ2-2
CASSYKGEAGELFF
>TRBV30|14|TRBJ1-2
CAWSHIQGNRGYTF
>TRBV5-6|17|TRBJ2-5
CASSSTKRSRGQETQYF
>TRBV19|14|TRBJ1-5
CASSIRGEYQPQHF
>TRBV5-4|15|TRBJ2-5
CASRPGLAGLETQYF
>TRBV28|15|TRBJ1-5
CASSLGITPGQPQHF
>TRBV9|16|TRBJ2-1
CASSVRGGASYNEQFF
>TRBV25-1|16|TRBJ1-3
CASSEYGDRAGNTIYF
>TRBV6-1|17|TRBJ2-3
CASSDYRTGSGTDTQYF
>TRBV7-8|14|TRBJ2-7
CASSPLGQTYEQYF
>TRBV2|12|TRBJ2-1
CASSDERSEQFF